This T cell receptor beta chain was sequenced for a study of T cell repertoires in cytomegalovirus infection. Study-wide context: From public TCR beta signatures came an indication of both CMV infection and matching HLA type. Whole-study results and caveats: It was HLA-C-restricted CMV-specific TCR beta clonotypes that dominated the response ex vivo. CMV carriers with the relevant HLA were identified by cumulative public TCR beta family frequency.

V was cut by 10 bases and J by 10 bases, with 14 bases left in between. This CDR3 is 11 amino acids long. Germline V gene sequence: CDR1 MNHNY, CDR2 SVGAGI (reference sequence). TCRdb fed the reads into MiXCR, producing one record per CDR3 protein. The sample lists roughly 760,000 distinct CDR3 sequences, 35% to 45% occurring once. About this clonotype: Its antigen is unidentified.

The J gene is TRBJ2-1, the V gene TRBV6-6; weak D call: TRBD2 (6 bases). The clonotype comes from a human donor in good health (CMV status not recorded). Some clones in this sample may be carry-over from other donors' samples. The sample comprised PBMCs. CDR3 sequence: CATFGGLEQFF. CDR3 in DNA: TGTGCCACCTTTGGGGGGTTGGAGCAGTTCTTC.